The TCR beta chain described here comes from a study of CD8 T cells in Susac syndrome. RNA amounts of about 0.5 to 1 ug underwent reverse transcription with random hexamers. Multiplex PCR with immunoSEQ amplified the TCR beta CDR3 across 54 Vbeta and 13 Jbeta. TCRdb re-analysed the immunoSEQ multiplex PCR reads in MiXCR, keeping a single row per CDR3 protein. The sample shows over 350,000 distinct CDR3 sequences, about 85% of them seen only once. Regarding the study as a whole: The authors acknowledged that their TCR sequencing and HLA analysis involved a relatively small number of individuals.

For this clonotype: What it recognizes is unknown.

TCR beta sequencing was performed on blood CD8+ and CD4+ T cells. The multiple sclerosis controls consisted of treatment-naive patients with relapsing-remitting disease, either stable or active. The TCR was taken from a human donor with multiple sclerosis. The sample consisted of CD8+ T cells from PBMCs.

Written as DNA, the CDR3 is TGTGCCAGCAGTCGACCCCGGGAACAGGGTTATGCCCCTAGCACAGATACGCAGTATTTT. It specifies CASSRPREQGYAPSTDTQYF. The chain uses TRBV27 and TRBJ2-3; tentative D call: TRBD1 (6 bases). The CDR3 extends over 20 amino acids. With 5 bases removed from V and 0 bases from J, the gap between germline ends came to 27 bases. Germline lookup yields CDR1 MNHEY and CDR2 SMNVEV (reference sequence).